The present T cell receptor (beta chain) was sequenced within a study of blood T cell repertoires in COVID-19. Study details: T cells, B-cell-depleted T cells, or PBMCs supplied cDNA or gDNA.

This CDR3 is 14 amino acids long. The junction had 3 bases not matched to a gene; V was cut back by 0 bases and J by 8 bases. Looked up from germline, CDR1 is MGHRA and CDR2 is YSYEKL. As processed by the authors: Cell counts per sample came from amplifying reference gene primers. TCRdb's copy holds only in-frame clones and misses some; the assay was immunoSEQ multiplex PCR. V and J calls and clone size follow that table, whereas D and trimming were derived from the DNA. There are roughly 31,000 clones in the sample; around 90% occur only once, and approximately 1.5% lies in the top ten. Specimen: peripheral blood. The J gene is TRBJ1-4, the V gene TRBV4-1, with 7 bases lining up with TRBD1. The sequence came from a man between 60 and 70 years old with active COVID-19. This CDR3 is CASSQEGGWEKLFF. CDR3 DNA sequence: TGCGCCAGCAGCCAAGAAGGGGGCTGGGAAAAACTGTTTTTT.